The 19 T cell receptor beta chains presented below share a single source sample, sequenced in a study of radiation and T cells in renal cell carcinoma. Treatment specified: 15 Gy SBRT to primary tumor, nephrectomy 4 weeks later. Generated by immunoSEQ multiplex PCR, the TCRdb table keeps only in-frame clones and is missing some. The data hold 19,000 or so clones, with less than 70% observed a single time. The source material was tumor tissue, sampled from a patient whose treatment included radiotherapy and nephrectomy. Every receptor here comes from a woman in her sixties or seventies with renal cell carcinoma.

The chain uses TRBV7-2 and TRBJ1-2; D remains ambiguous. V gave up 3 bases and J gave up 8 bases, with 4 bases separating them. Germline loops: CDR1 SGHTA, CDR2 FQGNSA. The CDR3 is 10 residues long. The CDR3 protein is CASSFTGYTF. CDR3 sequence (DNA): TGTGCCAGCAGCTTCACGGGCTACACCTTC.

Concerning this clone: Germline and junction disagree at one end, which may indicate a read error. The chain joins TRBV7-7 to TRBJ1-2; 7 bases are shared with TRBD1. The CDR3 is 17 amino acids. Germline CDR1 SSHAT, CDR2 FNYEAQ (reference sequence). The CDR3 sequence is CASSDETGKGYGYGYTF. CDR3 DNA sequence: TGTGCTAGCAGCGACGAGACAGGGAAGGGGTATGGCTATGGCTACACCTTC. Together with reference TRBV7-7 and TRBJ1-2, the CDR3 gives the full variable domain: GAGVSQSPRYKVTKRGQDVTLRCDPISSHATLYWYQQALGQGPEFLTYFNYEAQPDKSGLPSDRFSAERPEGSISTLTIQRTEQRDSAMYRCASSDETGKGYGYGYTFGSGTRLTVV.

The CDR3 nucleotides read TGTGCCAGCAGCGGCCCGGGACAGGGGGATTCACCCCTCCACTTT. This translates into CASSGPGQGDSPLHF. The genes are TRBV9 and TRBJ1-6; TRBD1 matches at 11 bases. The V and J ends lost 3 bases and 8 bases, in that order; junction bases with no gene match: 4. The CDR3 runs 15 residues. Looked up from germline, CDR1 is SGDLS and CDR2 is YYNGEE.

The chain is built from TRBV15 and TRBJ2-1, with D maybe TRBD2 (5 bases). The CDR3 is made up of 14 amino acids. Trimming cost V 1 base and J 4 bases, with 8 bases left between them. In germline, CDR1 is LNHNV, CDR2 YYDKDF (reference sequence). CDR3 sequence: CATSRGRGYNEQFF. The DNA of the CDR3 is TGTGCCACCAGCAGAGGACGGGGATACAATGAGCAGTTCTTC.

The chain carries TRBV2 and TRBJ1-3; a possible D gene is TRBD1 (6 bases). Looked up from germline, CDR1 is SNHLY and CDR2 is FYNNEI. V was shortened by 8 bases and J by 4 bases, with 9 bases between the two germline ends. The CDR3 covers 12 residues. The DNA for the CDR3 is TGTGCCAGCGCAGGGGACGGAAACACCATATATTTT. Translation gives CASAGDGNTIYF.

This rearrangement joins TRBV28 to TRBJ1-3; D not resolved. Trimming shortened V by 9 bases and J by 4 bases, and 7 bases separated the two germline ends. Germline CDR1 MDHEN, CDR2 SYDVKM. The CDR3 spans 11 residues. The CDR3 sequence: CARTGGNTIYF. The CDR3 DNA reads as TGTGCCAGGACGGGGGGAAACACCATATATTTT.

The DNA of the CDR3 is TGCGCCAGCAGTTCCCCGGGGGGTAAAGAGACCCAGTACTTC. Protein: CASSSPGGKETQYF. This chain links TRBV5-1 with TRBJ2-5, with 7 bases that match TRBD2. Unmatched junction bases numbered 7, after V lost 5 bases and J lost 3 bases. Germline values: CDR1 SGHRS, CDR2 YFSETQ. The CDR3 consists of 14 residues. The full variable domain, with the rest looked up from reference TRBV5-1 and TRBJ2-5, is KAGVTQTPRYLIKTRGQQVTLSCSPISGHRSVSWYQQTPGQGLQFLFEYFSETQRNKGNFPGRFSGRQFSNSRSEMNVSTLELGDSALYLCASSSPGGKETQYFGPGTRLLVL.

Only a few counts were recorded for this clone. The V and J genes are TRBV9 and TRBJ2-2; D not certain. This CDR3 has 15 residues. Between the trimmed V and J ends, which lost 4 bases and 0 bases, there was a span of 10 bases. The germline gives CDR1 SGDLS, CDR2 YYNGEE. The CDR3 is CASSYEISNTGELFF. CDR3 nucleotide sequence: TGTGCCAGCAGCTATGAAATATCGAACACCGGGGAGCTGTTTTTT.

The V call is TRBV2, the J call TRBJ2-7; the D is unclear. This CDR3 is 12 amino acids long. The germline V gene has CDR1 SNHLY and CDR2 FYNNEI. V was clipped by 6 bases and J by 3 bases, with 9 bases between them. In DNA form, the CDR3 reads TGTGCCAGCAGCTTAGTCCGCTACGAGCAGTACTTC. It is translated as CASSLVRYEQYF. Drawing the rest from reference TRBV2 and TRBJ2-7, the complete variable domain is EPEVTQTPSHQVTQMGQEVILRCVPISNHLYFYWYRQILGQKVEFLVSFYNNEISEKSEIFDDQFSVERPDGSNFTLKIRSTKLEDSAMYFCASSLVRYEQYFGPGTRLTVT.

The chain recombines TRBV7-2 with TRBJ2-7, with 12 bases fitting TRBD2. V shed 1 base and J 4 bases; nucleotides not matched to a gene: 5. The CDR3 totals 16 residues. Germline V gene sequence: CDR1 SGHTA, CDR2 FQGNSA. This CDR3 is CASSLGLAGGLYEQYF. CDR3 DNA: TGTGCCAGCAGCTTAGGGCTAGCGGGGGGGCTTTACGAGCAGTACTTC.

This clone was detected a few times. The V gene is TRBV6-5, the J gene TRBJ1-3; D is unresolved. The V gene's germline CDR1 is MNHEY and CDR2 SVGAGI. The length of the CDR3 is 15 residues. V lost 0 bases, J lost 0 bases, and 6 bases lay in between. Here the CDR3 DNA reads TGTGCCAGCAGTTACTCCGGTCTCTCTGGAAACACCATATATTTT. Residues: CASSYSGLSGNTIYF.

The CDR3 bases are TGTGCCAGCAGCCTCGGCAGGGCCTCTGGGGCCAACGTCCTGACTTTC. The encoded protein is CASSLGRASGANVLTF. The rearrangement joins TRBV28 to TRBJ2-6, with D maybe TRBD1 (5 bases). In germline, CDR1 is MDHEN, CDR2 SYDVKM. The V gene lost 6 bases and the J gene lost 0 bases, with 12 bases spanning the gap. The CDR3 consists of 16 residues.

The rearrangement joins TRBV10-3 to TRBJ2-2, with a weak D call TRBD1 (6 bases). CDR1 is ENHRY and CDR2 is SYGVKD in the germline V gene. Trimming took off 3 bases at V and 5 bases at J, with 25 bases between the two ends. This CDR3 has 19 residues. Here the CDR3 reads CAISDPAVRWGRRTGELFF. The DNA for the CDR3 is TGTGCCATCAGTGATCCGGCGGTAAGGTGGGGGCGCCGGACCGGGGAGCTGTTTTTT.

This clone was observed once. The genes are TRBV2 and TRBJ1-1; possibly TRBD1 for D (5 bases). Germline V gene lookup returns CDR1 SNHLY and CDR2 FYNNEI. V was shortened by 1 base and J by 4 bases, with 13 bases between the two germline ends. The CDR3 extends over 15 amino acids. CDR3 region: CASSEVPRGGTEAFF. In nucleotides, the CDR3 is TGTGCCAGCAGTGAAGTTCCGAGGGGAGGCACTGAAGCTTTCTTT.

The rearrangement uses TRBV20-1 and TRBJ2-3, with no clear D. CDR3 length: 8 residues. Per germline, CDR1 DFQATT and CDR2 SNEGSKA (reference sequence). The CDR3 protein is CTSDTQYF. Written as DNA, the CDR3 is TGCACCTCAGATACGCAGTATTTT.

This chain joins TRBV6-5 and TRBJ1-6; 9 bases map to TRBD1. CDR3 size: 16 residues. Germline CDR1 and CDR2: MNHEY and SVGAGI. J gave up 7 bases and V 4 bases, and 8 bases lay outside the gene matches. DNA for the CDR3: TGTGCCAGCAGTTCCTTACTGACAGGGGGAAATTCACCCCTCCACTTT. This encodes CASSSLLTGGNSPLHF.

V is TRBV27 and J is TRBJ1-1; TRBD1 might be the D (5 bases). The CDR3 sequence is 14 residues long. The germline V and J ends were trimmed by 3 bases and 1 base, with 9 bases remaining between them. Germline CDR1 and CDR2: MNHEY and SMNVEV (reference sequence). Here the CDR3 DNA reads TGTGCCAGCAGTTTTAGGGACGGGAACACTGAAGCTTTCTTT. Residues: CASSFRDGNTEAFF.

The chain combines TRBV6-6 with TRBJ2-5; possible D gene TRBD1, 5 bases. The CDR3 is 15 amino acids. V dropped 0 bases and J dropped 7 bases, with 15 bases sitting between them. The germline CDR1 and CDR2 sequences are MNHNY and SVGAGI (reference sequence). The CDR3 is CASSYSTAGLGTQYF. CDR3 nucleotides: TGTGCCAGCAGTTACTCGACGGCAGGGCTGGGGACCCAGTACTTC.

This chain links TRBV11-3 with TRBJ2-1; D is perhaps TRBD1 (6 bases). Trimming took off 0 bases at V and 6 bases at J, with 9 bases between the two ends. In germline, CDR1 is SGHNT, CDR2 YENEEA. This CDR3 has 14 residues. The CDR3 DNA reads TGTGCCAGCAGCTTAGAGGGGGCCGCCAATGAGCAGTTCTTC. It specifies CASSLEGAANEQFF.